A single sample gave rise to the 13 T cell receptor beta chains below, sequenced in a study of T cell changes during pregnancy in multiple sclerosis. Method: immunoSEQ multiplex PCR; TCRdb's copy keeps in-frame clones and lacks some. The profile shows about 22,000 clones, approximately 89% of them singletons. The material was CD4+ T cells from peripheral blood mononuclear cells, obtained after pregnancy. These TCRs come from a female donor in good health, enrolled as a control in a pregnancy study.

The J gene is TRBJ1-2, the V gene TRBV19; TRBD1 agrees at 9 bases. The CDR3 has 17 amino acids. CDR1 is LNHDA and CDR2 is SQIVND in the germline V gene (reference sequence). Losses at the gene ends were 3 bases for V and 6 bases for J; bases not matched to a gene: 14. CDR3 DNA: TGTGCCAGTAGTATCCTCGGACGGGACAGGGATAAGGATGGCTACACCTTC. The encoded protein is CASSILGRDRDKDGYTF.

The chain uses TRBV7-9 and TRBJ1-5; TRBD1 is a possible D gene (5 bases). Germline V gene data show CDR1 as SEHNR and CDR2 as FQNEAQ (reference sequence). The CDR3 contains 13 residues. Deletions cut 5 bases from V and 6 bases from J, with 11 bases between. The CDR3 loop reads CASSGGEGQPQHF. As DNA, the CDR3 is TGTGCCAGCAGCGGGGGGGAAGGTCAGCCCCAGCATTTT.

This clone showed up just a few times. The chain couples TRBV18 to TRBJ1-5, with 7 bases fitting TRBD1. Germline CDR1 KGHSH, CDR2 LQKENI. J lost 4 bases, V lost 5 bases, and 5 bases had no gene match. This CDR3 is 14 amino acids long. CDR3 bases: TGTGCCAGCTCAGGTGACAGGGAAAATCAGCCCCAGCATTTT. Translation gives CASSGDRENQPQHF.

This chain uses TRBV10-3 with TRBJ2-3; the match to TRBD2 covers 9 bases. Looked up from germline, CDR1 is ENHRY and CDR2 is SYGVKD. V gave up 5 bases and J gave up 5 bases; unmatched junction bases: 8. The CDR3 has 15 residues. The CDR3 protein is CAISLAGGPEDTQYF. The CDR3 bases are TGTGCCATCAGTTTGGCGGGAGGGCCCGAAGATACGCAGTATTTT.

CDR3 coding DNA: TGTGCCAGCAGTACCGGACTAGCGGGGTCGGTTCGGTACTTC. It translates to CASSTGLAGSVRYF. V gene TRBV6-1 combines with J gene TRBJ2-5, with 12 positions matching TRBD2. The CDR3 has 14 amino acids. J lost 13 bases, V lost 5 bases, and 11 bases had no gene match. CDR1 and CDR2 (germline): MNHNS, SASEGT.

This chain connects TRBV6-6 to TRBJ2-2, with no clear D. From germline, CDR1 is MNHNY and CDR2 SVGAGI (reference sequence). Trimming removed 6 bases at V and 6 bases at J, with 8 bases between. The CDR3 runs to 12 residues. The CDR3 spells CASRLQSGELFF. The CDR3 coding sequence is TGTGCCAGCAGGCTACAGTCCGGGGAGCTGTTTTTT.

This clone was seen a single time. CDR3 in amino acids: CASSPSTAGPYEQYF. DNA of the CDR3: TGTGCCAGTTCTCCCTCGACAGCAGGTCCCTACGAGCAGTACTTC. The V call is TRBV7-3, the J call TRBJ2-5; D is possibly TRBD1 (5 bases). Near its end, the DNA agrees better with TRBJ2-7, so the J call may be wrong. The CDR3 spans 15 residues. Germline-derived CDR1 and CDR2 are SGHTA and FQGTGA.

DNA of the CDR3: TGTGCCAGCAGCTTAGTACCCGGGGGCACAGATACGCAGTATTTT. As protein: CASSLVPGGTDTQYF. The rearrangement joins TRBV7-9 to TRBJ2-3, with D possibly matching TRBD2 (5 bases). In germline, CDR1 is SEHNR, CDR2 FQNEAQ (reference sequence). The CDR3 contains 15 residues. The germline V and J ends were trimmed by 1 base and 1 base, with 9 bases remaining between them.

V is TRBV7-2 and J is TRBJ1-4; 9 nucleotides align to TRBD1. The germline V gene has CDR1 SGHTA and CDR2 FQGNSA. The CDR3 runs to 14 residues. Trimming took 5 bases from V and 10 from J; bases not matched to a gene: 8. The CDR3 DNA reads TGTGCCAGCAGCCCGGGACAGGGTACTGGAAAACTGTTTTTT. It is translated as CASSPGQGTGKLFF.

This rearrangement joins TRBV11-1 to TRBJ1-6; D call uncertain. CDR3 length: 15 amino acids. Per germline, CDR1 SGHAT and CDR2 FQDESV (reference sequence). V lost 1 base to trimming and J lost 10 bases, with 14 bases between them. In nucleotides, the CDR3 is TGTGCCAGCAGCTTAGGCCCGATGCGCGGGTCACCCCTCCACTTT. Protein: CASSLGPMRGSPLHF.

The rearrangement joins TRBV11-1 to TRBJ2-1; TRBD2 aligns across 10 bases. The CDR3 has 15 residues. V lost 2 bases to trimming and J lost 5 bases; unmatched junction nucleotides: 3. The germline V gene has CDR1 SGHAT and CDR2 FQDESV (reference sequence). As DNA, the CDR3 is TGTGCCAGCAGCTTACTACTAGCGGGGAACAATGAGCAGTTCTTC. It encodes CASSLLLAGNNEQFF.

V is TRBV28 and J is TRBJ2-1; 8 nucleotides align to TRBD1. Germline CDR1 is MDHEN and CDR2 is SYDVKM. V shed 5 bases, J shed 7 bases, and the junction held 10 bases outside the gene matches. This CDR3 is built from 15 residues. The CDR3: CASSALDRDGNEQFF. The CDR3 bases are TGTGCCAGCAGTGCCCTGGACAGGGACGGGAATGAGCAGTTCTTC.

V and J are TRBV7-2 and TRBJ2-3; no reliable D call. The CDR3 is 14 residues long. The germline gives CDR1 SGHTA, CDR2 FQGNSA. V was trimmed by 5 bases and J by 6 bases, leaving 15 bases between them. CDR3 nucleotides: TGTGCCAGCAGCCCCGATCACTCAGCGGATACGCAGTATTTT. This codes for CASSPDHSADTQYF.